These 12 T cell receptor beta chains share one sample of origin, sequenced in a study of lymphopenia after photon versus proton radiotherapy. Profiling relied on immunoSEQ multiplex PCR, and the TCRdb table lists in-frame clones only, not all of them. The sample lists 150,000 to 200,000 clones; 75% to 90% were seen once. The sequences come from peripheral blood, collected from a patient treated with photon-based radiotherapy. The receptor set was obtained from a man in his forties or fifties with gastric cancer.

The V gene is TRBV28, the J gene TRBJ2-2, with no clear D. V shed 1 base and J shed 0 bases, with 6 bases lying between them. This CDR3 is built from 15 residues. From germline, CDR1 is MDHEN and CDR2 SYDVKM. This CDR3 is CASSLFGSNTGELFF. As DNA, the CDR3 is TGTGCCAGCAGTTTATTCGGCTCGAACACCGGGGAGCTGTTTTTT.

The CDR3 bases are TGCGCCAGCAGCTTCGGGCGGGACCAAGAGACCCAGTACTTC. This sequence encodes CASSFGRDQETQYF. The chain joins TRBV5-1 to TRBJ2-5; a weak D match, TRBD2 (5 bases). This CDR3 has 14 residues. Trimming removed 2 bases at V and 0 bases at J, with 8 bases between. Germline CDR1 is SGHRS and CDR2 is YFSETQ.

The chain recombines TRBV5-1 with TRBJ1-2; TRBD1 aligns across 11 bases. Germline V gene lookup returns CDR1 SGHRS and CDR2 YFSETQ. The CDR3 contains 14 residues. The J segment lost 4 bases and the V segment lost 4 bases, leaving 3 bases of the junction unmatched. DNA for the CDR3: TGCGCCAGCAGCAACGGGACAGGGGGCTATGGCTACACCTTC. Amino acid sequence: CASSNGTGGYGYTF.

This clone was counted a few times. In DNA, the CDR3 is TGTGCCAGCAGCCTGACTAGCGGGAGCGGCAATGAGCAGTTCTTC. It encodes CASSLTSGSGNEQFF. V is TRBV7-7 and J is TRBJ2-1; 12 bases are a match to TRBD2. V shed 5 bases, J shed 6 bases, and the junction held 5 bases outside the gene matches. Germline V gene lookup returns CDR1 SSHAT and CDR2 FNYEAQ (reference sequence). This CDR3 region has 15 residues.

This sequence joins TRBV27 and TRBJ1-1, with D possibly being TRBD1 (5 bases). The CDR3 runs to 13 residues. CDR1 and CDR2 (germline): MNHEY, SMNVEV (reference sequence). The ends were cut back, 2 bases at V and 2 bases at J, with 6 bases in the middle. The CDR3 region is CASSLGGNTEAFF. In DNA, the CDR3 is TGTGCCAGCAGTTTAGGGGGTAACACTGAAGCTTTCTTT.

The chain carries TRBV2 and TRBJ2-6; D not resolved. This CDR3 is built from 15 residues. V lost 4 bases and J lost 0, with 7 bases in between. Looked up from germline, CDR1 is SNHLY and CDR2 is FYNNEI. CDR3 nucleotides: TGTGCCAGCAGTGGCTCCCGCTCTGGGGCCAACGTCCTGACTTTC. It encodes CASSGSRSGANVLTF.

The chain is built from TRBV6-5 and TRBJ1-5, with D unresolved. Trimming shortened V by 6 bases and J by 4 bases, and 10 bases separated the two germline ends. The CDR3 loop spans 13 amino acids. Germline lookup yields CDR1 MNHEY and CDR2 SVGAGI. The CDR3 reads CASSLGRNQPQHF. The CDR3 coding sequence is TGTGCCAGCAGCCTCGGACGGAATCAGCCCCAGCATTTT.

The chain uses TRBV18 and TRBJ2-5; the D gene is possibly TRBD1 (5 bases). Germline V lookup: CDR1 KGHSH, CDR2 LQKENI. The CDR3 length is 13 residues. V was cut by 5 bases and J by 3 bases, with 10 bases left in between. CDR3 in DNA: TGTGCCAGCTCATTTACCAGGGAAGAGACCCAGTACTTC. This translates into CASSFTREETQYF.

Comment on this clone: The identical CDR3 is also encoded by other nucleotide sequences in the sample. The chain joins TRBV5-1 to TRBJ1-2; D is undetermined. Trimming stripped 0 bases from V and 2 bases from J, with 5 bases between. The CDR3 has 13 residues. Germline assignment: CDR1 SGHRS and CDR2 YFSETQ. This chain's CDR3 is CASSLGQNYGYTF. As DNA, the CDR3 is TGCGCCAGCAGCTTGGGACAAAACTATGGCTACACCTTC.

The chain has TRBV30 and TRBJ1-6, with 9 nucleotides matching TRBD1. In germline, CDR1 is GTSNPN, CDR2 SVGIG (reference sequence). Germline trimming cut 5 bases from V and 0 bases from J; bases unmatched to any gene: 2. This CDR3 has 15 amino acids. CDR3 coding DNA: TGTGCCTGGGGGACAGGGAGCTCCTATAATTCACCCCTCCACTTT. Translation gives CAWGTGSSYNSPLHF.

The chain couples TRBV12-5 to TRBJ2-5, with TRBD1 matching 11 bases. The CDR3 contains 15 residues. The germline CDR1 and CDR2 sequences are LGHNT and FRNRAP. V lost 6 bases, J lost 1 base, and 4 bases stayed unmatched. CDR3 sequence (DNA): TGTGCTAGTGGAACCGGGACAGGGGGCCAAGAGACCCAGTACTTC. It translates to CASGTGTGGQETQYF.

V and J are TRBV11-2 and TRBJ2-4; TRBD1 agrees at 7 bases. J gave up 0 bases and V 6 bases, and 8 bases lay outside the gene matches. In germline, CDR1 is SGHAT, CDR2 FQNNGV. The CDR3 covers 16 residues. CDR3 residues: CASRPRDSLAKNIQYF. CDR3 bases: TGTGCCAGCAGGCCCCGGGACAGTTTAGCCAAAAACATTCAGTACTTC.